This is a list of T cell receptor beta chains from one sample in a study of blood T cells in healthy people across ages. TCRdb analysed the 5' RACE reads with MiXCR anew, one entry per CDR3 protein. The sample yields 750,000 to 950,000 distinct CDR3 sequences, roughly 25% seen once. Separately, the same data were catalogued under a study of T cells of mothers and their children.

Sequencing used blood. The receptors were sampled from a boy younger than 18 in good health. CDR3s include the opening cysteine and the closing phenylalanine or tryptophan. A D gene is named only where the DNA matches it firmly. Not every row has a clone size; where given, it reads once, few, many or a size class.

TRBV11-2	-	TRBJ2-7	-	16	TGTGCCAGCAGCACCGGGGCAGGGATTATCTTGGACGAGCAGTACTTC	CASSTGAGIILDEQYF
TRBV12-3/TRBV12-4	-	TRBJ1-3	-	14	TGTGCCAGCAGGAAACAGGGCTCTGGAAACACCATATATTTT	CASRKQGSGNTIYF
TRBV28	TRBD1	TRBJ1-5	once	15	TGTGCCAGCAGTTTGTCGGCAGGGGGTAATCAGCCCCAGCATTTT	CASSLSAGGNQPQHF
TRBV29-1	TRBD2	TRBJ2-5	-	13	TGCAGCGTTGACAGCGGGGGCCAAGAGACCCAGTACTTC	CSVDSGGQETQYF
TRBV10-3	TRBD2	TRBJ2-4	few	14	TGTGCCATCAGTGACGGGGGGGCTAAAAACATTCAGTACTTC	CAISDGGAKNIQYF
TRBV7-7	-	TRBJ1-4	-	13	TGTGCCAGCAGCTTCAGTCAGAATGAAAAACTGTTTTTT	CASSFSQNEKLFF
TRBV5-1	TRBD1	TRBJ2-5	few	14	TGCGCCAGCGGCGTGGGGACAGAACAAGAGACCCAGTACTTC	CASGVGTEQETQYF
TRBV9	-	TRBJ2-7	few	16	TGTGCCAGCAGCCCCACCTCCGGGACTTTGACCTACGAGCAGTACTTC	CASSPTSGTLTYEQYF
TRBV14	-	TRBJ1-4	few	12	TGTGCCAGCAGCCAGGGCAGAGGAAAACTGTTTTTT	CASSQGRGKLFF
TRBV30	-	TRBJ1-1	few	13	TGTGCCTGGAGTGTAGACGAGAACACTGAAGCTTTCTTT	CAWSVDENTEAFF
TRBV18	-	TRBJ1-1	-	13	TGTGCCAGCTCACCGATAGTGAACACTGAAGCTTTCTTT	CASSPIVNTEAFF
TRBV7-9	-	TRBJ2-7	-	13	TGTGCCAGCAGCTTACAGGCCGCCCACGAGCAGTACTTC	CASSLQAAHEQYF
TRBV29-1	-	TRBJ2-7	-	13	TGCAGCGTGCCCGGGGCGGATTCCTACGAGCAGTACTTC	CSVPGADSYEQYF
TRBV28	TRBD1	TRBJ2-3	-	14	TGTGCCAGCAGCCAGCGGACAGGGGTAAATACGCAGTATTTT	CASSQRTGVNTQYF
TRBV19	-	TRBJ2-5	once	14	TGTGCCAGTAGTACATCGACTAGTCAGGAGACCCAGTACTTC	CASSTSTSQETQYF
TRBV5-1	-	TRBJ2-5	few	15	TGCGCCAGCACCCCATTAACAGTGTACCAAGAGACCCAGTACTTC	CASTPLTVYQETQYF
TRBV9	TRBD2	TRBJ2-1	few	15	TGTGCCAGCAGCGCCCGATGGGGGGGACACAATGAGCAGTTCTTC	CASSARWGGHNEQFF
TRBV12-3/TRBV12-4	-	TRBJ2-5	-	14	TGTGCCAGCAGTGAAACAGGGAACGATGAGACCCAGTACTTC	CASSETGNDETQYF
TRBV6-2/TRBV6-3	-	TRBJ2-1	few	11	TGTGCCAGCAGAGGAGACAATGAGCAGTTCTTC	CASRGDNEQFF
TRBV4-1	TRBD2	TRBJ2-6	-	19	TGCGCCAGCAGCCAAGTCGGACTAGCGGGCAGCTCTGGGGCCAACGTCCTGACTTTC	CASSQVGLAGSSGANVLTF
TRBV6-1	TRBD1	TRBJ2-7	few	16	TGTGCCAGCAGTGAAGTCTCCGGGACAGGAGCCTACGAGCAGTACTTC	CASSEVSGTGAYEQYF
TRBV7-2	TRBD2	TRBJ2-1	-	16	TGTGCCAGCAGCGCAGCCGGGGGGTTTGCCTACAATGAGCAGTTCTTC	CASSAAGGFAYNEQFF
TRBV24-1	-	TRBJ1-1	-	13	TGTGCCACCAGTGAGGGTACTCACACTGAAGCTTTCTTT	CATSEGTHTEAFF
TRBV11-2	TRBD1	TRBJ2-2	-	14	TGCGCCAGCAGACGGGACAGGGGGACCGGGGAGCTGTTTTTT	CASRRDRGTGELFF
TRBV5-1	-	TRBJ1-6	-	15	TGCGCCAGCAGCTTGGGTGTGACAGTTAATTCACCCCTCCACTTT	CASSLGVTVNSPLHF
TRBV12-3/TRBV12-4	TRBD1	TRBJ2-2	few	15	TGTGCCAGCAGTTTCGGGACAGGGGGATTCGGGGAGCTGTTTTTT	CASSFGTGGFGELFF
TRBV20-1	TRBD1	TRBJ2-1	few	15	TGCAGTGCTAGATTCGGGACAGTCTTGGCCAATGAGCAGTTCTTC	CSARFGTVLANEQFF
TRBV20-1	TRBD1	TRBJ2-5	few	11	TGCAGTGCTGACAGGGGTGAGACCCAGTACTTC	CSADRGETQYF
TRBV7-9	-	TRBJ2-3	-	15	TGTGCCAGCAGCTTCCTAGCCCAATCCACAGATACGCAGTATTTT	CASSFLAQSTDTQYF
TRBV7-2	-	TRBJ1-1	few	14	TGTGCCAGCAGCTTAGTATTAGGGGGGTGGTCAGCTTTCTTT	CASSLVLGGWSAFF
TRBV5-1	-	TRBJ2-1	-	14	TGCGCCAGCAGCCCGGAGGACAGTTACAATGAGCAGTTCTTC	CASSPEDSYNEQFF
TRBV20-1	TRBD1	TRBJ1-5	-	14	TGCAGTGCTGTGAATCCAGGGGGCCACCAGCCCCAGCATTTT	CSAVNPGGHQPQHF
TRBV7-9	-	TRBJ1-3	-	15	TGTGCCAGCAGCTTCCCCGTGGGGCAGCCAAACACCATATATTTT	CASSFPVGQPNTIYF
TRBV9	-	TRBJ2-7	-	14	TGTGCCAGCAGCCCCCAGGATATAGCCTACGAGCAGTACTTC	CASSPQDIAYEQYF
TRBV28	-	TRBJ1-5	few	15	TGTGCCAGCAGTGTAGACAGTAGGGCCAATCAGCCCCAGCATTTT	CASSVDSRANQPQHF